This T cell receptor beta chain was captured by sequencing in a study of T cell responses to AZD1222 COVID-19 vaccine. As to this clone: The antigen remains unidentified.

Germline V gene data show CDR1 as PRHDT and CDR2 as FYEKMQ (reference sequence). V was cut by 2 bases and J by 5 bases, with 15 bases left in between. The CDR3 sequence is 15 residues long. Produced via immunoSEQ multiplex PCR; TCRdb's table is partial and in-frame only. The sample yields around 180,000 clones, roughly 94% seen once. General study findings and limits: The donors showed a predominance of white British ancestry and of females, with possible underestimation of clonal diversity.

The V and J genes are TRBV13 and TRBJ1-1; no definite D call. The material sequenced was peripheral blood, taken 28 days after the second AZD1222 dose. This receptor was obtained from an adult who received the AZD1222 COVID-19 vaccine. The DNA for the CDR3 is TGTGCCAGCAGCTTAAAGGAGGGCTTGGGGACTGAAGCTTTCTTT. Its translation is CASSLKEGLGTEAFF.